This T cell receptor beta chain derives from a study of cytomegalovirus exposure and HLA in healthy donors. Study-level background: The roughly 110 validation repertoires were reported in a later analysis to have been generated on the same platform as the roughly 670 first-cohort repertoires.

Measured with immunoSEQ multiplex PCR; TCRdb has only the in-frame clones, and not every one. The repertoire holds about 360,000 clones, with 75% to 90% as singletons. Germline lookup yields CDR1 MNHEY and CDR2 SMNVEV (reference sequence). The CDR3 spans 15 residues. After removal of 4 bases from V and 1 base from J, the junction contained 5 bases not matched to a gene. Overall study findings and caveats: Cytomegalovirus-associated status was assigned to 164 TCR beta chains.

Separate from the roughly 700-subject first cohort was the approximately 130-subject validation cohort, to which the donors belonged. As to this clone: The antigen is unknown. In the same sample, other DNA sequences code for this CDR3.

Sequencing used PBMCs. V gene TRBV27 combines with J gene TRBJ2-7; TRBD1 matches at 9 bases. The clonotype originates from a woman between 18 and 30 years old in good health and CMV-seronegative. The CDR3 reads CASSSPGTGSYEQYF. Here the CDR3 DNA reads TGTGCCAGCAGTTCCCCCGGGACAGGGTCCTACGAGCAGTACTTC.